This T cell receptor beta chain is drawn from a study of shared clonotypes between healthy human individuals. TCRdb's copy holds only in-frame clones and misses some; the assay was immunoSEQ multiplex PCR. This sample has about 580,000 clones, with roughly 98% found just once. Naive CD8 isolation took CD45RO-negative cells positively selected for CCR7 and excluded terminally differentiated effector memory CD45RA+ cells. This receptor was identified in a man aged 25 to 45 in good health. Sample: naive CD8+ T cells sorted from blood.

This chain's CDR3 is CASSLDLTYEQYF. The CDR3 bases are TGCGCCAGCAGCTTGGACCTGACCTACGAGCAGTACTTC. The chain carries TRBV5-1 and TRBJ2-7, with no clear D. The CDR3 contains 13 residues. The V and J ends lost 0 bases and 2 bases respectively, with 6 bases between them. The germline gives CDR1 SGHRS, CDR2 YFSETQ.